The 20 T cell receptor beta chains reported below all come from one sample, sequenced in a study of T cell changes during pregnancy in multiple sclerosis (dated by TCRdb to about 2019). Library construction relied on the immunoSEQ multiplex PCR assay. Sourced from immuneACCESS, this table was stored by TCRdb with only in-frame sequences that have V and J called. A share of the clones is absent; for the studies checked, an unresolved V gene accounts for under half, and the remainder has no known explanation. This sample has 20,000 to 25,000 clones in its table, and 86% of those were observed once. Clones ranked in the top ten supply approximately 8% of the sample. This sample comprised CD8+ T cells from peripheral blood mononuclear cells, obtained in the first trimester of pregnancy. The receptors originated from a female donor in good health, enrolled as a control in a pregnancy study.

This chain links TRBV19 with TRBJ1-6; 7 bases are shared with TRBD1. Germline assignment: CDR1 LNHDA and CDR2 SQIVND (reference sequence). The CDR3 spans 16 residues. Unmatched junction bases numbered 7, after V lost 5 bases and J lost 3 bases. CDR3 in amino acids: CASSLATGDYNSPLHF. The CDR3 DNA sequence: TGTGCCAGTAGTCTCGCAACAGGGGACTATAATTCACCCCTCCACTTT.

The rearrangement uses TRBV6-6 and TRBJ2-1; D is unresolved. V lost 4 bases to trimming and J lost 5 bases, with 12 bases between them. The germline gives CDR1 MNHNY, CDR2 SVGAGI (reference sequence). CDR3 length: 14 amino acids. The CDR3 protein is CASSSRGSDNEQFF. In DNA, the CDR3 is TGTGCCAGCAGTTCACGTGGCAGCGACAATGAGCAGTTCTTC.

This chain uses TRBV7-8 with TRBJ2-3; TRBD1 might be the D (6 bases). Germline V gene data show CDR1 as SGHVS and CDR2 as FQNEAQ. The CDR3 length is 13 residues. The V end lost 4 bases, the J end lost 4 bases, and 9 bases lay between the germline ends. Here the CDR3 reads CASSSQGPDTQYF. The CDR3 DNA is TGTGCCAGCAGCTCACAGGGTCCAGATACGCAGTATTTT.

This chain connects TRBV4-2 to TRBJ1-4, with D perhaps TRBD1 (6 bases). V dropped 1 base and J dropped 12 bases, with 15 bases sitting between them. The germline gives CDR1 LGHNA, CDR2 YNFKEQ. This CDR3 region has 14 residues. The CDR3 DNA reads TGTGCCAGCAGCCAAGCCATGGACGGGACACAACTGTTTTTT. Translated, it gives CASSQAMDGTQLFF.

The rearrangement uses TRBV7-3 and TRBJ1-2; TRBD1 aligns across 7 bases. The germline V gene encodes CDR1 SGHTA and CDR2 FQGTGA. The CDR3 length is 14 residues. V lost 3 bases and J lost 3; bases outside the gene matches: 4. The DNA of the CDR3 is TGTGCCAGCAGCTTGGGGCAGGGGGACTATGGCTACACCTTC. Amino acid sequence: CASSLGQGDYGYTF.

The chain recombines TRBV5-1 with TRBJ2-7; no reliable D call. This CDR3 is 13 amino acids long. Trimming shortened V by 0 bases and J by 3 bases, and 7 bases separated the two germline ends. From germline, CDR1 is SGHRS and CDR2 YFSETQ. The CDR3 loop reads CASSLGRFYEQYF. The CDR3 nucleotides are TGCGCCAGCAGCTTGGGCAGGTTCTACGAGCAGTACTTC.

V gene TRBV11-2 combines with J gene TRBJ1-1; D is perhaps TRBD1 (5 bases). CDR3 length: 14 residues. Germline CDR1 is SGHAT and CDR2 is FQNNGV. Between the trimmed V and J ends, which lost 7 bases and 5 bases, there was a span of 17 bases. The CDR3 loop reads CASMQGLSGTEAFF. The CDR3 region has the DNA TGTGCCAGCATGCAGGGACTTTCTGGGACTGAAGCTTTCTTT.

The rearrangement links TRBV9 to TRBJ2-5, with D maybe TRBD2 (5 bases). V shed 4 bases and J shed 1 base, with 11 bases lying between them. This CDR3 contains 14 residues. Looked up from germline, CDR1 is SGDLS and CDR2 is YYNGEE. CDR3 DNA sequence: TGTGCCAGCAGCCCCCCTGGAGGCCAAGAGACCCAGTACTTC. The encoded protein is CASSPPGGQETQYF.

This clone has a single count. The J gene is TRBJ1-1, the V gene TRBV7-2; TRBD1 is a possible D gene (5 bases). The germline CDR1 and CDR2 sequences are SGHTA and FQGNSA. Trimming pared 0 bases from V and 6 bases from J, leaving 8 bases between. CDR3 length equals 13 residues. The CDR3 DNA reads as TGTGCCAGCAGCTTAGCGGTGGGGCCTGAAGCTTTCTTT. Its translation: CASSLAVGPEAFF.

The gene calls are TRBV2 and TRBJ1-2; D gene uncertain. Germline CDR1 is SNHLY and CDR2 is FYNNEI. The CDR3 totals 14 residues. Trimming took 0 bases from V and 7 from J, leaving 12 bases between them. The CDR3 here is CASSEAFAISGYTF. The CDR3 DNA sequence: TGTGCCAGCAGTGAAGCTTTCGCGATTTCTGGCTACACCTTC.

The chain recombines TRBV6-1 with TRBJ2-1, with TRBD1 identical over 8 bases. The CDR3 loop spans 18 amino acids. CDR1 is MNHNS and CDR2 is SASEGT in the germline V gene. V lost 1 base and J lost 0; bases outside the gene matches: 8. CDR3: CASSEEDRVVDSYNEQFF. CDR3 DNA sequence: TGTGCCAGCAGTGAAGAGGACAGGGTAGTAGACTCCTACAATGAGCAGTTCTTC.

CDR3 coding DNA: TGCGCCAGCAGCCAAGATTATAGGGGGCGCGATGAAAAACTGTTTTTT. Its protein product is CASSQDYRGRDEKLFF. The chain carries TRBV4-3 and TRBJ1-4, with 7 bases fitting TRBD1. The CDR3 totals 16 residues. Germline-derived CDR1 and CDR2 are LGHNA and YSLEER. V shed 0 bases, J shed 6 bases, and the junction held 7 bases outside the gene matches.

The V call is TRBV11-1, the J call TRBJ1-2, with D perhaps matching TRBD1 (5 bases). Trimming removed 4 bases from V and 8 bases from J, with 8 bases in between. CDR3 size: 11 residues. From germline, CDR1 is SGHAT and CDR2 FQDESV (reference sequence). The CDR3 sequence is CASSSGWGYTF. The DNA of the CDR3 is TGTGCCAGCAGCTCAGGGTGGGGCTACACCTTC. Looking up the rest from reference TRBV11-1 and TRBJ1-2 gives the full variable domain: EAEVAQSPRYKITEKSQAVAFWCDPISGHATLYWYRQILGQGPELLVQFQDESVVDDSQLPKDRFSAERLKGVDSTLKIQPAELGDSAMYLCASSSGWGYTFGSGTRLTVV.

In its sample, this clone is large. The rearrangement uses TRBV4-3 and TRBJ2-5; the D gene is possibly TRBD2 (7 bases). The germline CDR1 and CDR2 sequences are LGHNA and YSLEER. V was pared by 5 bases and J by 5 bases, with 18 bases between. This CDR3 spans 15 amino acids. The DNA for the CDR3 is TGCGCCAGCAGCGCCCGCGGGGGCTTACGTGAGACCCAGTACTTC. Protein sequence: CASSARGGLRETQYF.

With respect to this clone: This specimen includes other DNA sequences encoding the same CDR3. The gene calls are TRBV4-3 and TRBJ2-1; TRBD2 matches at 8 bases. The length of the CDR3 is 15 residues. Germline CDR1 is LGHNA and CDR2 is YSLEER. Trimming cost V 2 bases and J 4 bases; bases outside gene matches: 4. The CDR3 reads CASSQRGGLYNEQFF. Here the CDR3 DNA reads TGCGCCAGCAGCCAACGCGGGGGGCTTTACAATGAGCAGTTCTTC.

This clone was counted once. The chain has TRBV7-9 and TRBJ2-1; possible D gene TRBD2, 5 bases. Trimming cost V 1 base and J 2 bases, with 6 bases left between them. CDR3 size: 14 residues. In germline, CDR1 is SEHNR, CDR2 FQNEAQ (reference sequence). CDR3 residues: CASSLGGPYNEQFF. Written as DNA, the CDR3 is TGTGCCAGCAGCTTAGGAGGGCCCTACAATGAGCAGTTCTTC.

This clone occurred once. The rearrangement joins TRBV29-1 to TRBJ1-3; D uncertain. The CDR3 has 13 residues. V was shortened by 5 bases and J by 4 bases, with 12 bases between the two germline ends. Germline-derived CDR1 and CDR2 are SQVTM and ANQGSEA. The CDR3 DNA reads as TGCAGCGTTATGACCGGAGGAGGAAACACCATATATTTT. It is translated as CSVMTGGGNTIYF.

The chain couples TRBV4-2 to TRBJ1-5; 8 nucleotides agree with TRBD1. The V gene end was trimmed by 2 bases and the J gene end by 0 bases; junction bases not matched to a gene: 3. Germline assignment: CDR1 LGHNA and CDR2 YNFKEQ. CDR3 length: 16 residues. Here the CDR3 reads CASSQRTGHSNQPQHF. The CDR3 DNA reads TGTGCCAGCAGCCAAAGGACAGGGCATAGCAATCAGCCCCAGCATTTT.

The chain links TRBV28 to TRBJ1-2, with a weak D call TRBD1 (5 bases). Germline CDR1 MDHEN, CDR2 SYDVKM. The CDR3 contains 15 residues. V was cut by 6 bases and J by 7 bases, with 21 bases left in between. The CDR3 protein is CASRPVKTEEFGYTF. CDR3 sequence (DNA): TGTGCCAGCAGACCAGTCAAGACAGAGGAGTTTGGCTACACCTTC.

This CDR3 is CASSLKQAGGYTF. DNA for the CDR3: TGTGCCAGCAGCTTAAAACAGGCGGGGGGCTACACCTTC. The rearrangement links TRBV7-6 to TRBJ1-2; a weak D match, TRBD1 (5 bases). This CDR3 contains 13 residues. Germline CDR1 is SGHVS and CDR2 is FNYEAQ. V lost 2 bases and J 8 bases, leaving 12 bases between the germline ends.